This T cell receptor beta chain was obtained from a study of spatial heterogeneity in lung cancer. The CDR3 totals 13 residues. V was shortened by 5 bases and J by 3 bases, with 10 bases between the two germline ends. Time point meaning: sample taken at primary tumor resection. Around 68 TRACERx patients with early, untreated non-small cell lung cancer donated samples. TCRdb re-called the 5' RACE reads with MiXCR, one entry per CDR3 protein. The sample gives about 78,000 distinct CDR3 sequences, under 8.5% of which show up once; 6.8% is in the top ten. This clonotype was recorded many times. This sample comprised PBMCs, obtained at surgery. This chain joins TRBV12-3 or TRBV12-4 and TRBJ1-1; TRBD1 is a possible D gene (5 bases). The TCR originated in a male donor with early-stage non-small cell lung cancer. The CDR3 reads CASSLTVYTEAFF. CDR3 DNA sequence: TGTGCCAGCAGTCTGACAGTATACACTGAAGCTTTCTTT.